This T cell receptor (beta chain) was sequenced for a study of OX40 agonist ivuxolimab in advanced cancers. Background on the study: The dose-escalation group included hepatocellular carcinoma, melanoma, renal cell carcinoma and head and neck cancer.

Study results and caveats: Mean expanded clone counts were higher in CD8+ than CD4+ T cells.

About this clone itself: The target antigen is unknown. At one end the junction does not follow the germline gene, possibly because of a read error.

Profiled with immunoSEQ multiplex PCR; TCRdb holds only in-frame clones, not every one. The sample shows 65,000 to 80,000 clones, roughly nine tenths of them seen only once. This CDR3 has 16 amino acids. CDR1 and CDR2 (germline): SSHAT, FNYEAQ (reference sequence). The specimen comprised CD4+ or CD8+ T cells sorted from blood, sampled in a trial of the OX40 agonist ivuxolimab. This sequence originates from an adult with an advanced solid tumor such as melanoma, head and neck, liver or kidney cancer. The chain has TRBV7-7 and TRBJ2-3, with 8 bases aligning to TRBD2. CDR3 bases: TGTGCTAGCAGCCCCCTTAGAGCGGGAGTTACAGATACGCAGTATTTT. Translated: CASSPLRAGVTDTQYF.